In its sample, the clone carrying this T cell receptor beta chain was seen a few times. Assay: immunoSEQ multiplex PCR; the TCRdb copy retains only in-frame clones and omits some. The data show about 150,000 clones, approximately 86% seen once. Described time point: blood 2 weeks post-SBRT. Described treatment: 15 Gy SBRT to primary tumor, nephrectomy 4 weeks later. Serial blood draws occurred at baseline and 2 and 4 weeks post-SBRT. This sample is part of a study of radiation and T cells in renal cell carcinoma. The source material was blood, sampled from a patient whose treatment included radiotherapy and nephrectomy. This clonotype originated in a woman between 45 and 65 years old with renal cell carcinoma.

CDR3 sequence reads: CASSFPGEDTQYF. The CDR3 DNA reads TGCGCCAGCAGCTTCCCGGGGGAGGATACGCAGTATTTT. This rearrangement joins TRBV5-1 to TRBJ2-3, with a weak D call TRBD2 (6 bases). The CDR3 length is 13 residues. Germline V lookup: CDR1 SGHRS, CDR2 YFSETQ. With 2 bases removed from V and 6 bases from J, the gap between germline ends came to 10 bases.